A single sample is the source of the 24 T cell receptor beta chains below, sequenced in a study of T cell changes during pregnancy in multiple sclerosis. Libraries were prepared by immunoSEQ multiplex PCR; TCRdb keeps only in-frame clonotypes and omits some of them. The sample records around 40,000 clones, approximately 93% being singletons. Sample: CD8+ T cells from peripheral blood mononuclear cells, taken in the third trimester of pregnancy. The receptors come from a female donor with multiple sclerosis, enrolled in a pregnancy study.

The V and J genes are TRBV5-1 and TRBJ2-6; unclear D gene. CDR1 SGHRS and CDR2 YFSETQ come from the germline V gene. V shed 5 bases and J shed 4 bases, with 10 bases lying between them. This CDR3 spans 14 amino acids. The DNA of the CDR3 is TGCGCCAGCAGTTCGAGTTCGGGGGCCAACGTCCTGACTTTC. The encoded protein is CASSSSSGANVLTF.

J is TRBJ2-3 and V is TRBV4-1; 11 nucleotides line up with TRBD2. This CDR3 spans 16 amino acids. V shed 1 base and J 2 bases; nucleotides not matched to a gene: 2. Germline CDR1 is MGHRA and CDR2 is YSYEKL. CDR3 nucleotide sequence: TGCGCCAGCAGCCAAGGGACTAGCGGGTTCACAGATACGCAGTATTTT. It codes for CASSQGTSGFTDTQYF.

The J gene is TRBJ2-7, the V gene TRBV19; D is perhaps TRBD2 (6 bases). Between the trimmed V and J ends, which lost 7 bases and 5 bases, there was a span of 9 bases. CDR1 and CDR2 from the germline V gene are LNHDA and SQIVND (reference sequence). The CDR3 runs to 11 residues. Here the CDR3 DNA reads TGTGCCAGTATGGGGGGTAACGAGCAGTACTTC. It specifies CASMGGNEQYF.

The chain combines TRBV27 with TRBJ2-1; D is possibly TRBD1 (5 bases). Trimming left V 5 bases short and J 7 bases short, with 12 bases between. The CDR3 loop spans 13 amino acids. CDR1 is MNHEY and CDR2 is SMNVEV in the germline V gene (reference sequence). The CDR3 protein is CASSPQGGNEQFF. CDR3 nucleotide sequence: TGTGCCAGCAGTCCGCAGGGTGGGAATGAGCAGTTCTTC.

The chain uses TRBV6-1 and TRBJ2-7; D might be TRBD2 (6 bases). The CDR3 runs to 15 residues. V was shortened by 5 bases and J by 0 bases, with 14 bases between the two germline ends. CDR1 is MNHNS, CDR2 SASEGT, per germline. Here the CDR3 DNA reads TGTGCCAGCAGTAAAACCGCCGGGAGCTCCTACGAGCAGTACTTC. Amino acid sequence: CASSKTAGSSYEQYF.

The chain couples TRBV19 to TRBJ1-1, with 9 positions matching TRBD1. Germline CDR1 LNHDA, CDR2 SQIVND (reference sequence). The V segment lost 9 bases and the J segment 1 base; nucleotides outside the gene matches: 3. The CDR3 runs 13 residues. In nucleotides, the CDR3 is TGTGCCAGCCGGACAGGGGAGAACACTGAAGCTTTCTTT. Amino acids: CASRTGENTEAFF.

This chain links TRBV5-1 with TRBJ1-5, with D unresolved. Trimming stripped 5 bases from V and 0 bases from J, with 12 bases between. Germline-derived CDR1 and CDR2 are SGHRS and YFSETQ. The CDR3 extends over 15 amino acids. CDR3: CASSVGGGSNQPQHF. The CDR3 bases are TGCGCCAGCAGTGTTGGAGGCGGTAGCAATCAGCCCCAGCATTTT.

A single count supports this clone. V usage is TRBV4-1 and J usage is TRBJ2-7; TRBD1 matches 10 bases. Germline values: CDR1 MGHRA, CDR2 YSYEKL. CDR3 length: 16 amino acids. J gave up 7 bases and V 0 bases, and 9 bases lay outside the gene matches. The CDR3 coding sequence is TGCGCCAGCAGCCAAGACGAGGGACAGGGGATCGGGGAGCAGTACTTC. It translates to CASSQDEGQGIGEQYF.

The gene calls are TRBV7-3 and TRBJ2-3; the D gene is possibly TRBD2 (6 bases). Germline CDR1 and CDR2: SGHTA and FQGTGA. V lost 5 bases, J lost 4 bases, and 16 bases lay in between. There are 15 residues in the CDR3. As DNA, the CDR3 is TGTGCCAGCAGCCCAATCGGAGGGGCCGCAGATACGCAGTATTTT. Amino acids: CASSPIGGAADTQYF.

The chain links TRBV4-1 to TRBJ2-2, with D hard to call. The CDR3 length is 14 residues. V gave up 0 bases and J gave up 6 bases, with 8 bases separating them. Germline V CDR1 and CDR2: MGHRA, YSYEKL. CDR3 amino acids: CASSQESQAGELFF. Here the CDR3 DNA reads TGCGCCAGCAGCCAAGAAAGCCAGGCCGGGGAGCTGTTTTTT.

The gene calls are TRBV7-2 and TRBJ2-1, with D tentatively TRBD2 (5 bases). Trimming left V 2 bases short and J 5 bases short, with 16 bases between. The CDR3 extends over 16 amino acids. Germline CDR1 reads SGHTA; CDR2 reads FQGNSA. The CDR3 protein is CASSLIRLADDNEQFF. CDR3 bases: TGTGCCAGCAGCTTAATCCGGCTAGCCGACGACAATGAGCAGTTCTTC.

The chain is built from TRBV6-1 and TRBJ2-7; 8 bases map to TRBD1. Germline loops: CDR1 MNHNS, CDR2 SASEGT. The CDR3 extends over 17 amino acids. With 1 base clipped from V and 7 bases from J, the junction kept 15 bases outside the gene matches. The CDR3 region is CASSEVKVGRGLEEQYF. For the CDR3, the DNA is TGTGCCAGCAGTGAAGTTAAGGTAGGCAGGGGGCTCGAAGAGCAGTACTTC.

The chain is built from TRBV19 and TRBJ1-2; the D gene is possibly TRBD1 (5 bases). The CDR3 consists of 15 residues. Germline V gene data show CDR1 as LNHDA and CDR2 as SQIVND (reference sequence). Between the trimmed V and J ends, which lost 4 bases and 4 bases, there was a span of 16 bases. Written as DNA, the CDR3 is TGTGCCAGTAGTACTCTCAGGGATCCCCCCTATGGCTACACCTTC. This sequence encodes CASSTLRDPPYGYTF.

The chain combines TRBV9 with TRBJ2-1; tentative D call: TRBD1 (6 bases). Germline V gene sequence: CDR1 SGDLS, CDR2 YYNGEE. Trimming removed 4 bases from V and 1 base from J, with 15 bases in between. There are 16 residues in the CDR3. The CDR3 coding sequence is TGTGCCAGCAGCCCCCCTACAGGGTTATCCTACAATGAGCAGTTCTTC. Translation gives CASSPPTGLSYNEQFF. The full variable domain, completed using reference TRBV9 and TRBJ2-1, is DSGVTQTPKHLITATGQRVTLRCSPRSGDLSVYWYQQSLDQGLQFLIQYYNGEERAKGNILERFSAQQFPDLHSELNLSSLELGDSALYFCASSPPTGLSYNEQFFGPGTRLTVL.

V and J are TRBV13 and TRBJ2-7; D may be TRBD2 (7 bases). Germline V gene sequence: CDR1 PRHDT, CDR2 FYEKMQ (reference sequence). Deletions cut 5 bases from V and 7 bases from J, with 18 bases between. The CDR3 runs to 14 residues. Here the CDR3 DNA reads TGTGCCAGCAGCCGGGGGGCGCAGGGGTGGGAGCAGTACTTC. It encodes CASSRGAQGWEQYF.

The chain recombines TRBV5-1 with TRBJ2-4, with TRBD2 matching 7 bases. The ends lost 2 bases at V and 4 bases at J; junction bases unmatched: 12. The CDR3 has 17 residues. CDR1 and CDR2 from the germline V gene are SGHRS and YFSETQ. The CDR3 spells CASSLTPPLAAKNIQYF. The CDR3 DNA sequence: TGCGCCAGCAGCTTAACGCCTCCCCTAGCGGCAAAAAACATTCAGTACTTC.

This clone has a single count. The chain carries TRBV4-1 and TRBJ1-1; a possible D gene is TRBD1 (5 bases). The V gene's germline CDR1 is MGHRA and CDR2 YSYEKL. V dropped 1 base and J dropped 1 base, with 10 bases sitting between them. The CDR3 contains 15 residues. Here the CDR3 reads CASSQVGHENTEAFF. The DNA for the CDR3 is TGCGCCAGCAGCCAAGTAGGACACGAGAACACTGAAGCTTTCTTT.

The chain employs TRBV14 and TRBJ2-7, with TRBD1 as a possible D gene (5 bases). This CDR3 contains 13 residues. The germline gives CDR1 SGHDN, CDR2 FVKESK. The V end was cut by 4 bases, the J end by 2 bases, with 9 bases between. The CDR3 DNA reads TGTGCCAGCAGCCCAGGGCCCCCCTACGAGCAGTACTTC. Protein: CASSPGPPYEQYF.

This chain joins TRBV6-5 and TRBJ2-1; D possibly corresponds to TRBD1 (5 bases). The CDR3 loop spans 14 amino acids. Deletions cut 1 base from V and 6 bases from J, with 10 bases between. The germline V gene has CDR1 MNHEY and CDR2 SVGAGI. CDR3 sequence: CASSYFQGSNEQFF. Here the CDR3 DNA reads TGTGCCAGCAGTTACTTCCAGGGTAGCAATGAGCAGTTCTTC.

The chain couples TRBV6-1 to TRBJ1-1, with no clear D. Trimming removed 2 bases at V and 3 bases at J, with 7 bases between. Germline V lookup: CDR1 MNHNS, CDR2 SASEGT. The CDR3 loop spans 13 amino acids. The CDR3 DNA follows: TGTGCCAGCAGTGAAATCGGGGACACTGAAGCTTTCTTT. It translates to CASSEIGDTEAFF.

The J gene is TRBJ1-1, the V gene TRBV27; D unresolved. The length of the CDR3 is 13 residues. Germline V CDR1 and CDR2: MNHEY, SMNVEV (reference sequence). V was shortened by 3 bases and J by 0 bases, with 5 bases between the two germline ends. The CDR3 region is CASSLWLNTEAFF. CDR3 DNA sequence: TGTGCCAGCAGTTTGTGGCTGAACACTGAAGCTTTCTTT.

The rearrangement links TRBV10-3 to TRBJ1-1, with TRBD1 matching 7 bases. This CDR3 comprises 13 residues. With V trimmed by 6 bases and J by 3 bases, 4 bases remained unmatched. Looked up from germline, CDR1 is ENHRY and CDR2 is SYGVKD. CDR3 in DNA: TGTGCCATCAGCCTTGGGACAGACACTGAAGCTTTCTTT. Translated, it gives CAISLGTDTEAFF.

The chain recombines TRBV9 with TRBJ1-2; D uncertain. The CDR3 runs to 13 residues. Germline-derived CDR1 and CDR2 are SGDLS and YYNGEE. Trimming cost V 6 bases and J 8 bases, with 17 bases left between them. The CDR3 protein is CASTPSGVLGYTF. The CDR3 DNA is TGTGCCAGCACCCCCTCGGGAGTTCTCGGCTACACCTTC.

CDR3 in DNA: TGTGCCAGCAGTGATGGGGACAGGGGGTCGGATGAGCAGTTCTTC. As protein: CASSDGDRGSDEQFF. The V and J genes are TRBV6-4 and TRBJ2-1; TRBD1 matches 11 bases. V shed 3 bases, J shed 8 bases, and the junction held 6 bases outside the gene matches. Germline values: CDR1 MRHNA, CDR2 SNTAGT. This CDR3 is 15 amino acids long.